A selection of T cell receptor beta chains follows, all from one sample in a study of blood T cell repertoires in COVID-19. This table comes from immunoSEQ multiplex PCR, and its TCRdb copy is limited to in-frame clones, with some not included. This sample has fewer than 90,000 clones, with over 65% found just once. The sequenced sample consisted of peripheral blood. Every receptor here comes from a human donor in a cohort sampled during active COVID-19. Both conserved end residues are part of each CDR3. The D gene is left open where the match is weak. The listing skips clone size in some rows; elsewhere it reads once, few, many or a size class.

clone_size	d_call	j_call	cdr3_length	v_call	cdr3_aa	cdr3_nt
.	TRBD2	TRBJ2-1	14	TRBV9	CASSVEAGSNEQFF	TGTGCCAGCAGCGTAGAAGCGGGGTCCAATGAGCAGTTCTTC
.	.	TRBJ2-7	15	TRBV3-1/TRBV3-2	CASSQGSGFRYEQYF	TGTGCCAGCAGCCAAGGATCGGGGTTTAGGTACGAGCAGTACTTC
.	.	TRBJ2-1	15	TRBV5-4	CASSFAASSYNEQFF	TGTGCCAGCAGCTTTGCGGCAAGCTCCTACAATGAGCAGTTCTTC
.	.	TRBJ2-7	13	TRBV6-5	CAIRTDETYEQYF	TGTGCCATCCGGACAGACGAGACCTACGAGCAGTACTTC
.	.	TRBJ1-6	15	TRBV6-5	CASSPSGDSNSPLHF	TGTGCCAGCAGTCCCTCCGGGGACTCCAATTCACCCCTCCACTTT
.	TRBD1	TRBJ2-1	17	TRBV9	CASSVGTGTGAYNEQFF	TGTGCCAGCAGCGTAGGGACCGGGACAGGGGCCTACAATGAGCAGTTCTTC
.	.	TRBJ2-3	14	TRBV11-3	CASSLGGTSDTQYF	TGTGCCAGCAGCTTAGGCGGGACCTCGGATACGCAGTATTTT
.	TRBD1	TRBJ2-7	13	TRBV12-3/TRBV12-4	CASSQQGPGEQYF	TGTGCCAGCAGCCAACAGGGGCCTGGCGAGCAGTACTTC
.	.	TRBJ1-6	16	TRBV5-1	CASSLEGGSYNSPLHF	TGCGCCAGCAGCTTGGAAGGGGGCTCCTATAATTCACCCCTCCACTTT
.	.	TRBJ2-2	16	TRBV7-2	CASSRSAGSNTGELFF	TGTGCCAGCAGCCGCTCGGCGGGATCGAACACCGGGGAGCTGTTTTTT
.	TRBD1	TRBJ1-1	13	TRBV25-1	CASGDRWTTEAFF	TGTGCCAGCGGGGACAGGTGGACAACTGAAGCTTTCTTT
.	TRBD1	TRBJ1-6	20	TRBV7-8	CASSFNYRTPTGQGASLLHF	TGTGCCAGCAGCTTCAACTACAGAACTCCTACGGGACAGGGAGCTTCACTCCTCCACTTT
.	.	TRBJ1-2	14	TRBV28	CASSSSLTADGYTF	TGTGCCAGCAGTTCTTCCCTTACAGCTGATGGCTACACCTTC
.	TRBD1	TRBJ2-5	14	TRBV7-4	CASSKGTERETQYF	TGTGCCAGCAGCAAAGGGACAGAGAGAGAGACCCAGTACTTC
.	TRBD2	TRBJ2-1	14	TRBV5-4	CASSLGAGDGEQFF	TGTGCCAGCAGCTTGGGAGCGGGGGACGGTGAGCAGTTCTTC
.	TRBD1	TRBJ1-2	15	TRBV25-1	CASSAKDRGLGGYTF	TGTGCCAGCAGTGCAAAGGACAGGGGCTTAGGGGGCTACACCTTC
.	.	TRBJ2-3	17	TRBV15	CATSRAISAGTSDTQYF	TGTGCCACCAGCAGAGCAATATCTGCGGGGACTTCAGATACGCAGTATTTT
few	.	TRBJ1-1	14	TRBV4-1	CASSPPQAGHEAFF	TGCGCCAGCAGCCCCCCCCAGGCAGGGCATGAAGCTTTCTTT
.	.	TRBJ2-2	12	TRBV28	CASSSYVGELFF	TGTGCCAGCAGTTCGTATGTCGGGGAGCTGTTTTTT
.	.	TRBJ2-7	17	TRBV27	CASSRSTGGGSSYEQYF	TGTGCCAGCAGTCGCTCTACAGGGGGGGGATCCTCCTACGAGCAGTACTTC
once	.	TRBJ1-6	17	TRBV5-1	CASSHPRGGSYNSPLHF	TGCGCCAGCAGCCACCCTAGGGGGGGCTCCTATAATTCACCCCTCCACTTT
.	.	TRBJ1-1	16	TRBV10-3	CAISGGGGGKNTEAFF	TGTGCCATCAGTGGAGGAGGGGGGGGGAAGAACACTGAAGCTTTCTTT
.	TRBD2	TRBJ2-5	17	TRBV5-1	CASSLDPGGPSSETQYF	TGCGCCAGCAGCTTGGATCCGGGGGGGCCTTCCTCAGAGACCCAGTACTTC
.	.	TRBJ2-3	13	TRBV9	CASSVVSRDTQYF	TGTGCCAGCAGCGTAGTTAGTCGGGATACGCAGTATTTT
.	.	TRBJ1-3	16	TRBV28	CASTSGAGRNGNTIYF	TGTGCCAGCACCTCAGGGGCAGGGCGTAATGGAAACACCATATATTTT
once	TRBD2	TRBJ2-7	14	TRBV6-5	CASSSSREGRRQYF	TGTGCCAGCAGTTCCAGTCGGGAGGGCCGTCGGCAGTACTTC
.	TRBD1	TRBJ1-5	16	TRBV28	CASSHGQAKSNQPQHF	TGTGCCAGCAGCCACGGACAGGCCAAGAGCAATCAGCCCCAGCATTTT
.	.	TRBJ1-1	13	TRBV18	CASTAGRNTEAFF	TGTGCCAGTACCGCAGGGCGGAACACTGAAGCTTTCTTT
.	TRBD2	TRBJ2-3	16	TRBV5-1	CASSPDGGGAKDTQYF	TGCGCCAGCAGCCCGGACGGCGGGGGGGCAAAGGATACGCAGTATTTT
.	.	TRBJ2-2	16	TRBV5-1	CASSLGSSGNTGELFF	TGCGCCAGCAGCTTGGGATCGAGCGGGAACACCGGGGAGCTGTTTTTT
.	TRBD1	TRBJ1-1	15	TRBV5-4	CASSLGTGKRAEAFF	TGTGCCAGCAGCCTTGGGACAGGGAAGCGAGCAGAAGCTTTCTTT
few	.	TRBJ1-4	13	TRBV3-1/TRBV3-2	CASSQGANEKLFF	TGTGCCAGCAGCCAGGGGGCGAATGAAAAACTGTTTTTT
.	.	TRBJ2-1	14	TRBV7-9	CASSYPTSWNEQFF	TGTGCCAGCAGCTATCCTACCTCCTGGAATGAGCAGTTCTTC
.	.	TRBJ1-2	14	TRBV4-1	CASSLQVFTYGYTF	TGCGCCAGCAGCTTACAGGTTTTTACCTATGGCTACACCTTC
once	TRBD1	TRBJ2-7	15	TRBV11-2	CASSFGTEVSYEQYF	TGTGCCAGCAGCTTCGGGACAGAAGTTTCCTACGAGCAGTACTTC
.	TRBD2	TRBJ2-5	14	TRBV27	CASSQTSGQETQYF	TGTGCCAGCAGTCAGACTAGCGGCCAAGAGACCCAGTACTTC
.	.	TRBJ2-7	13	TRBV24-1	CATSDGDSHEQYF	TGTGCCACCAGTGATGGGGACTCCCACGAGCAGTACTTC
few	.	TRBJ2-7	14	TRBV4-1	CASSHQTRNYEQYF	TGCGCCAGCAGCCATCAGACACGCAACTACGAGCAGTACTTC
.	.	TRBJ1-1	15	TRBV5-1	CASSLGMTAGTEAFF	TGCGCCAGCAGCTTGGGCATGACAGCGGGCACTGAAGCTTTCTTT
.	.	TRBJ2-3	14	TRBV30	CAWSFGGATDTQYF	TGTGCCTGGAGTTTTGGGGGGGCCACAGATACGCAGTATTTT
.	.	TRBJ2-5	15	TRBV4-1	CASSQRRGSQETQYF	TGCGCCAGCAGCCAAAGACGCGGGTCTCAAGAGACCCAGTACTTC
.	.	TRBJ2-7	14	TRBV19	CASSTTGPGYEQYF	TGTGCCAGTAGTACGACAGGTCCGGGTTACGAGCAGTACTTC
.	.	TRBJ1-4	14	TRBV5-1	CASSLQGHGEKLFF	TGCGCCAGCAGCTTACAGGGCCACGGGGAAAAACTGTTTTTT
.	TRBD2	TRBJ2-5	15	TRBV7-4	CASSLVTSGGGTQYF	TGTGCCAGCAGCTTAGTGACTAGCGGGGGTGGGACCCAGTACTTC
once	.	TRBJ1-1	13	TRBV10-3	CAISALGGAQAFF	TGTGCCATCAGTGCCCTAGGGGGGGCGCAAGCTTTCTTT
.	.	TRBJ2-1	15	TRBV7-8	CASSYRQSLYNEQFF	TGTGCCAGCAGCTATAGACAGAGCCTCTACAATGAGCAGTTCTTC
.	TRBD1	TRBJ2-7	16	TRBV27	CASSLRKGGPVGEQYF	TGTGCCAGCAGTCTCAGAAAAGGGGGCCCAGTGGGCGAGCAGTACTTC
.	TRBD1	TRBJ2-5	14	TRBV5-1	CASSSGTASETQYF	TGCGCCAGCAGCTCGGGGACAGCCTCAGAGACCCAGTACTTC
.	TRBD2	TRBJ2-1	16	TRBV2	CASSVPAGGRYNEQFF	TGTGCCAGCAGTGTCCCAGCGGGGGGGCGGTACAATGAGCAGTTCTTC